This TCR beta chain stems from a study of blood T cell repertoires in COVID-19. About the research overall: Samples taken during acute and convalescent COVID-19 were collected in the United States, Italy and Spain. T cells, B-cell-depleted T cells, or PBMCs supplied cDNA or gDNA.

The assay was immunoSEQ multiplex PCR, and TCRdb's table has in-frame clones only and misses some. This sample yields roughly 80,000 clones, of which more than 80% are seen a single time; around 13% belongs to the top ten. V was trimmed by 8 bases and J by 1 base, leaving 18 bases between them. CDR1 and CDR2 from the germline V gene are SNHLY and FYNNEI. The CDR3 totals 16 residues. Source material: peripheral blood. V gene TRBV2 combines with J gene TRBJ1-5; maybe TRBD1 (5 bases). This TCR came from a human donor in a cohort sampled during active COVID-19. The CDR3, as DNA: TGTGCCAGCTTATTGTCTCAGGGTTTCAGCAATCAGCCCCAGCATTTT. Protein product: CASLLSQGFSNQPQHF.